This record concerns one T cell receptor beta chain sequence. Its antigen remains unknown. These data belong to a study of cytomegalovirus exposure and HLA in healthy donors. Amplification used 60 Vbeta primers and 13 Jbeta primers. The method was immunoSEQ multiplex PCR; TCRdb's version includes in-frame clones alone and lacks a portion of them. The repertoire has 150,000 to 200,000 clones, around 76% of them found once; the top ten carry roughly 2%. V shed 10 bases and J 1 base; nucleotides not matched to a gene: 6. CDR1 MNHNY and CDR2 SVGAGI come from the germline V gene (reference sequence). CDR3 length: 13 residues. Findings of the study overall: Reported findings show TCR beta sequences accurately forecast HLA-A and HLA-B alleles in most subjects. In a later analysis, V- and J-gene trimming of beta chains associated with a DCLRE1C missense variant, replicated independently.

There were likely unrecorded immune exposures, though donors were nominally healthy when sampled. The source is a female donor in good health and CMV-seronegative. The gene calls are TRBV6-6 and TRBJ2-5; 7 bases map to TRBD1. The sequenced sample consisted of PBMCs. CDR3 loop: CATGQAIQETQYF. Written as DNA, the CDR3 is TGTGCCACCGGACAGGCGATCCAAGAGACCCAGTACTTC.